Each of the 14 T cell receptor beta chains below was sequenced from the same sample in a study of regulatory T cells in long-lasting Graves disease. The time point here: newly diagnosed GD, antithyroid drugs for less than 3 months. PBMC-derived RNA was used for the TCR library. Library construction for TCR beta used iRepertoire HTBI primers and Arm-PCR of CDR3 regions. TCRdb processed the multiplex PCR reads anew with MiXCR; each CDR3 protein has one entry. Of over 500,000 distinct CDR3 sequences listed, roughly 16% are singletons. The same data also contributed to another study, on T cells in Graves' hyperthyroidism and ophthalmopathy.

Specimen: peripheral blood mononuclear cells (PBMCs), collected at new diagnosis, from a patient treated with antithyroid drugs. Source of these receptors: a woman aged 25 to 39 with Graves disease.

This clonotype appeared many times. The V gene is TRBV2, the J gene TRBJ2-1; D is ambiguous. Trimming removed 4 bases from V and 0 bases from J, with 16 bases in between. CDR1 and CDR2 (germline): SNHLY, FYNNEI. The CDR3 has 17 amino acids. CDR3 coding DNA: TGTGCCAGCAGTGGGATCGCCTCACTAAGCTCCTACAATGAGCAGTTCTTC. It yields the protein CASSGIASLSSYNEQFF. Combining the CDR3 with reference TRBV2 and TRBJ2-1 gives the whole variable domain EPEVTQTPSHQVTQMGQEVILRCVPISNHLYFYWYRQILGQKVEFLVSFYNNEISEKSEIFDDQFSVERPDGSNFTLKIRSTKLEDSAMYFCASSGIASLSSYNEQFFGPGTRLTVL.

This clonotype was detected a few times. J is TRBJ2-5 and V is TRBV19; weak D call: TRBD1 (6 bases). This CDR3 spans 17 amino acids. Trimming stripped 5 bases from V and 5 bases from J, with 24 bases between. Germline values: CDR1 LNHDA, CDR2 SQIVND (reference sequence). The CDR3 nucleotides read TGTGCCAGTAGTCTGATATTACGACGCGGACAGTTTGAGACCCAGTACTTC. Translating it yields CASSLILRRGQFETQYF.

At least ten counts were recorded for this clonotype. V gene TRBV27 combines with J gene TRBJ1-2; D possibly corresponds to TRBD1 (6 bases). This CDR3 is 14 amino acids long. Germline V gene data show CDR1 as MNHEY and CDR2 as SMNVEV (reference sequence). V was clipped by 5 bases and J by 1 base, with 11 bases between them. CDR3 nucleotides: TGTGCCAGCAGTCTCCAGGGGATTAACTATGGCTACACCTTC. Residues: CASSLQGINYGYTF.

This clonotype appeared many times. The chain combines TRBV11-2 with TRBJ2-7; unclear D gene. CDR1 is SGHAT and CDR2 is FQNNGV in the germline V gene. Trimming shortened V by 0 bases and J by 2 bases, and 11 bases separated the two germline ends. The CDR3 loop spans 15 amino acids. CDR3 nucleotide sequence: TGTGCCAGCAGCTTAGATCCCGGGCCGACCTACGAGCAGTACTTC. Translated: CASSLDPGPTYEQYF.

This clonotype occurred many times. The J gene is TRBJ1-6, the V gene TRBV28; TRBD1 is a possible D gene (5 bases). The CDR3 is 14 amino acids. The ends were cut back, 7 bases at V and 7 bases at J, with 14 bases in the middle. Germline V CDR1 and CDR2: MDHEN, SYDVKM. The CDR3, as DNA: TGTGCCAGCAAATTGCAGGGAGGGAATTCACCCCTCCACTTT. It specifies CASKLQGGNSPLHF.

The chain has TRBV18 and TRBJ2-1, with no clear D. The CDR3 length is 16 residues. The V and J ends lost 1 base and 0 bases respectively, with 10 bases between them. The germline gives CDR1 KGHSH, CDR2 LQKENI. The CDR3 loop is CASSPLAASSYNEQFF. Written as DNA, the CDR3 is TGTGCCAGCTCACCACTTGCCGCAAGCTCCTACAATGAGCAGTTCTTC.

This clonotype was counted ten times or more. CDR3 residues: CASSARQAEPMGEAFF. Here the CDR3 DNA reads TGTGCCAGTAGTGCAAGACAGGCAGAGCCTATGGGTGAAGCTTTCTTT. The genes are TRBV19 and TRBJ1-1, with D tentatively TRBD1 (6 bases). Trimming removed 5 bases from V and 7 bases from J, with 23 bases in between. The germline gives CDR1 LNHDA, CDR2 SQIVND (reference sequence). The CDR3 totals 16 residues. Combining the CDR3 with reference TRBV19 and TRBJ1-1 gives the whole variable domain DGGITQSPKYLFRKEGQNVTLSCEQNLNHDAMYWYRQDPGQGLRLIYYSQIVNDFQKGDIAEGYSVSREKKESFPLTVTSAQKNPTAFYLCASSARQAEPMGEAFFGQGTRLTVV.

Turning to this clonotype: A read error is the likely source, as a far larger clone sits one nucleotide away. This chain joins TRBV12-3 or TRBV12-4 and TRBJ2-3; TRBD1 matches 9 bases. This CDR3 has 14 residues. DNA for the CDR3: TGTGCCAGCACCGCGGGGACAGGGAACACTGAAGCTCTCTTT. Its translation is CASTAGTGNTEALF.

This clonotype was detected a few times. This chain joins TRBV20-1 and TRBJ2-2; tentatively, D is TRBD1 (8 bases). Trimming took 3 bases from V and 0 from J, leaving 17 bases between them. Germline values: CDR1 DFQATT, CDR2 SNEGSKA (reference sequence). CDR3 length: 17 residues. The CDR3 region is CSARGGTGLANTGELFF. In nucleotides, the CDR3 is TGCAGTGCTAGGGGAGGGACAGGCCTTGCGAACACCGGGGAGCTGTTTTTT.

This clonotype was picked up a small number of times. The chain recombines TRBV7-2 with TRBJ1-3, with no clear D. The CDR3 is 16 amino acids. Germline V gene sequence: CDR1 SGHTA, CDR2 FQGNSA. The V gene lost 0 bases and the J gene lost 0 bases, with 9 bases spanning the gap. The CDR3: CASSLAGVYSGNTIYF. The DNA for the CDR3 is TGTGCCAGCAGCTTAGCAGGAGTTTACTCTGGAAACACCATATATTTT.

This clonotype was recorded a few times. The chain recombines TRBV12-3 or TRBV12-4 with TRBJ2-5; 8 bases line up with TRBD2. V lost 8 bases and J lost 0; bases outside the gene matches: 2. This CDR3 has 13 residues. The CDR3 sequence is CASGGRYQETQYF. The CDR3 DNA is TGTGCCAGCGGCGGGAGGTACCAAGAGACCCAGTACTTC.

In DNA form, the CDR3 reads TGTGCCAGCAGCTTATCGGGGCAGATCTACGAGCAGTACTTC. This sequence encodes CASSLSGQIYEQYF. The J gene is TRBJ2-7, the V gene TRBV7-3, with D perhaps given as TRBD1 or TRBD2 (5 bases each). Trimming removed 2 bases from V and 3 bases from J, with 11 bases in between. This CDR3 contains 14 residues. Germline V gives CDR1 SGHTA, CDR2 FQGTGA.

This clonotype turned up a few times. This rearrangement joins TRBV6-1 to TRBJ1-5, with a possible D match to TRBD1 (5 bases). Germline-derived CDR1 and CDR2 are MNHNS and SASEGT. Trimming removed 6 bases from V and 2 bases from J, with 8 bases in between. The CDR3 has 13 residues. The DNA of the CDR3 is TGTGCCAGCAGGGGGGTTGGCAATCAGCCCCAGCATTTT. Translated, it gives CASRGVGNQPQHF.

This clonotype turned up a few times. The V gene is TRBV9, the J gene TRBJ1-2; TRBD1 might be the D (5 bases). Between the trimmed V and J ends, which lost 1 base and 6 bases, there was a span of 19 bases. This CDR3 region has 16 residues. CDR1 and CDR2 (germline): SGDLS, YYNGEE. The CDR3: CASSVPGQEGMHGYTF. The CDR3 DNA follows: TGTGCCAGCAGCGTACCTGGCCAGGAGGGGATGCATGGCTACACCTTC.